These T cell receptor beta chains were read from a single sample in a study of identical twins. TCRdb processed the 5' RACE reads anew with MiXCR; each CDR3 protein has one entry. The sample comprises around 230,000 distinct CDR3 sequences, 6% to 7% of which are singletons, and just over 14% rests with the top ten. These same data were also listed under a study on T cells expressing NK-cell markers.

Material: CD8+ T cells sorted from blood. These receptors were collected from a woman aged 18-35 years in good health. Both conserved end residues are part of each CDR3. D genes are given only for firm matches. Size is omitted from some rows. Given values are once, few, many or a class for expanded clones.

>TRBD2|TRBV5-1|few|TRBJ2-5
TGCGCCAGCAGTAGTAGCGGGGGGTCCGGGGAGACCCAGTACTTC
CASSSSGGSGETQYF
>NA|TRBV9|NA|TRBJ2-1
TGTGCCAGCAGCGTAAGAGCTAGCTACAATGAGCAGTTCTTC
CASSVRASYNEQFF
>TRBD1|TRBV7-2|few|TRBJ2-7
TGTGCCAGCAGCACGGGACAGGGGGTCTACGAGCAGTACTTC
CASSTGQGVYEQYF
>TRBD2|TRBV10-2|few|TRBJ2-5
TGCGCCAGCAGTGAGTCGGGAGCGGGACAAGAGACCCAGTACTTC
CASSESGAGQETQYF
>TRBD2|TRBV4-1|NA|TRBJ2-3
TGCGCCAGCAGCCAAGAGCTAGCGGGGGGGACAGATACGCAGTATTTT
CASSQELAGGTDTQYF
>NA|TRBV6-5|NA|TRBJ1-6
TGTGCCAGCAGTTACTCGTACGTCAGGGAGGGTTCACCCCTCCACTTT
CASSYSYVREGSPLHF
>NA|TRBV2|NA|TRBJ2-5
TGTGCCAGCATAGAGGTGGAACAAGAGACCCAGTACTTC
CASIEVEQETQYF
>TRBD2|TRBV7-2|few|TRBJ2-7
TGTGCCAGCAGCTTAGTGCTAGCGGGTGCCTACGAGCAGTACTTC
CASSLVLAGAYEQYF
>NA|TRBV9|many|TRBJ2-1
TGTGCCAGCAGCGCCCGCACAGATTACAATGAGCAGTTCTTC
CASSARTDYNEQFF
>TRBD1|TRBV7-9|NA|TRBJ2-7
TGTGCCAGCAGGGGCTATTCAGGGGGCTCCTACGAGCAGTACTTC
CASRGYSGGSYEQYF
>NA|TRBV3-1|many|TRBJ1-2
TGTGCCAGCAGCCAAGACACATACTATGGCTACACCTTC
CASSQDTYYGYTF
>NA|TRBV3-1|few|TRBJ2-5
TGTGCCAGCAGCCTTCTGGAGAGTAACCAAGAGACCCAGTACTTC
CASSLLESNQETQYF
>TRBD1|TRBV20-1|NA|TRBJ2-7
TGCAGTGCTATAAACCGGGACAGGGGTTACGAGCAGTACTTC
CSAINRDRGYEQYF
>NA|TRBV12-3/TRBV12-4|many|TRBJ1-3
TGTGCCAGCAGTTTATTCATGGGAAACACCATATATTTT
CASSLFMGNTIYF
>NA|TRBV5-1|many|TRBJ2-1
TGCGCCAGCAGCTTGGCGGGTCACAATGAGCAGTTCTTC
CASSLAGHNEQFF
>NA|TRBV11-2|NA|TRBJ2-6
TGTGCCAGCACCAAAGGTCAGGGTCCTTGGGCCAACGTCCTGACTTTC
CASTKGQGPWANVLTF
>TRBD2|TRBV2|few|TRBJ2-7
TGTGCCAGCAGTCGCCCCCAGCGGGAGGGCTACGAGCAGTACTTC
CASSRPQREGYEQYF
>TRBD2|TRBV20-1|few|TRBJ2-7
TGCAGTGCTAGAGATGAGCGGACTAGCGGATACGAGCAGTACTTC
CSARDERTSGYEQYF
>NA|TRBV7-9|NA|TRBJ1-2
TGTGCCAGCAGCTTGGAGGATTATAACTATGGCTACACCTTC
CASSLEDYNYGYTF
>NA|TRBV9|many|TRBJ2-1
TGTGCCAGCAGCGCAGGACTATCTTACAATGAGCAGTTCTTC
CASSAGLSYNEQFF
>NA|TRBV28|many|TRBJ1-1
TGTGCCAGCAGCTACAACCTTCATCTTAACACTGAAGCTTTCTTT
CASSYNLHLNTEAFF
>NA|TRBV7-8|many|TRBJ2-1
TGTGCCAGCAGCTCGATAGCGACCCCCTACAATGAGCAGTTCTTC
CASSSIATPYNEQFF
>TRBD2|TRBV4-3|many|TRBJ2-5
TGCGCCAGCAGCCAAGATCGGACTAGAGGAGAGACCCAGTACTTC
CASSQDRTRGETQYF